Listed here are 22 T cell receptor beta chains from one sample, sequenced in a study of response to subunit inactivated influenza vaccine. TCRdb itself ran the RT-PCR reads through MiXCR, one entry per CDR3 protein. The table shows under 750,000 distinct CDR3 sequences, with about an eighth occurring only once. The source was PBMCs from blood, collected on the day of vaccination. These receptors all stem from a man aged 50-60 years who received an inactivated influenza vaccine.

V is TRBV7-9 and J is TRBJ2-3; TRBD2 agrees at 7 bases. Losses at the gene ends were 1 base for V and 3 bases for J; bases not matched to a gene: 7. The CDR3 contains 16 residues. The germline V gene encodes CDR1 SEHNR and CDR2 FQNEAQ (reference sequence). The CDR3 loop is CASSLVGGRDTDTQYF. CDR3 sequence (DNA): TGTGCCAGCAGCTTAGTTGGCGGGAGAGATACAGATACGCAGTATTTT. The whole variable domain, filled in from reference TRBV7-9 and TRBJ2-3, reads DTGVSQNPRHKITKRGQNVTFRCDPISEHNRLYWYRQTLGQGPEFLTYFQNEAQLEKSRLLSDRFSAERPKGSFSTLEIQRTEQGDSAMYLCASSLVGGRDTDTQYFGPGTRLTVL.

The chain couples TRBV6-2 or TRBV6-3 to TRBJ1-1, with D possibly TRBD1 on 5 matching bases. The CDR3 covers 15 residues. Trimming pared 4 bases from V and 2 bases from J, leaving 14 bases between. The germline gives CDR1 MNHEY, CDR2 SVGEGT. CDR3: CASSFRDLANTEAFF. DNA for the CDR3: TGTGCCAGCAGTTTCAGGGACCTGGCCAACACTGAAGCTTTCTTT.

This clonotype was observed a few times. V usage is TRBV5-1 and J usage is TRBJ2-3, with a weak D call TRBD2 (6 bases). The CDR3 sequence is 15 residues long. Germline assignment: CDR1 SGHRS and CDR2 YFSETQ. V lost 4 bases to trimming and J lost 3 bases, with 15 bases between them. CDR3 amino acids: CASSRRGSMTDTQYF. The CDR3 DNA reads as TGCGCCAGCAGCCGGAGGGGATCAATGACAGATACGCAGTATTTT.

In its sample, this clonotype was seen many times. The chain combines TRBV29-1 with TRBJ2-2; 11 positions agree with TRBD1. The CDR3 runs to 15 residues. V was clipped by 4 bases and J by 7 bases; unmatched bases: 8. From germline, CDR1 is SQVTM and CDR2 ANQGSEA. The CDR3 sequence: CSVVPDRGLIGELFF. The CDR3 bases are TGCAGCGTTGTCCCGGACAGGGGGCTTATCGGGGAGCTGTTTTTT.

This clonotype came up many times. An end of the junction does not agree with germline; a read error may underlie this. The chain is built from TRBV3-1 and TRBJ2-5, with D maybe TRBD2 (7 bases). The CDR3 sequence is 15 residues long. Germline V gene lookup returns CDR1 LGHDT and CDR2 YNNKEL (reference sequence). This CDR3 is CASSQVKGGGETQYF. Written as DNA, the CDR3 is TGTGCCAGCAGTCAAGTCAAGGGAGGGGGGGAGACCCAGTACTTC.

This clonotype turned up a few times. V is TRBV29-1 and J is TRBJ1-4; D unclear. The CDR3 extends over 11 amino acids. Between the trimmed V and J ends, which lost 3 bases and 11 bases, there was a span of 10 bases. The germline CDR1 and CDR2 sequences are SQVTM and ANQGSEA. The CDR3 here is CSVDRNQKLFF. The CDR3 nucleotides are TGCAGCGTTGATCGGAATCAGAAACTGTTTTTT.

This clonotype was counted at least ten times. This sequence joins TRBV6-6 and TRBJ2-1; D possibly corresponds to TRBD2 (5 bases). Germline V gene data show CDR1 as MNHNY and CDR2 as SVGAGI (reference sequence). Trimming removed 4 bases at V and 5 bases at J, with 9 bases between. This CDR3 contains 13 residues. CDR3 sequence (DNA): TGTGCCAGCAGTTCCGGACTGAACAATGAGCAGTTCTTC. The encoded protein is CASSSGLNNEQFF.

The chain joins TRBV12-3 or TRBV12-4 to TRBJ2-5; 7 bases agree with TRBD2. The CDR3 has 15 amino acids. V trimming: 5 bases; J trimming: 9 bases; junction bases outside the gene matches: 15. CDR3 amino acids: CASSGLAARSGAQYF. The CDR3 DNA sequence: TGTGCCAGCAGTGGTCTAGCGGCCAGATCGGGGGCCCAGTACTTC.

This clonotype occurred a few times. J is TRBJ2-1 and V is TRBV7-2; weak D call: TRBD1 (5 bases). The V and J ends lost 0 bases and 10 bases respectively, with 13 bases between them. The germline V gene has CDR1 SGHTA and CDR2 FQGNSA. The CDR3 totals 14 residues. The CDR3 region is CASSLAYSTEEQFF. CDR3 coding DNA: TGTGCCAGCAGCTTAGCGTACTCGACAGAAGAGCAGTTCTTC.

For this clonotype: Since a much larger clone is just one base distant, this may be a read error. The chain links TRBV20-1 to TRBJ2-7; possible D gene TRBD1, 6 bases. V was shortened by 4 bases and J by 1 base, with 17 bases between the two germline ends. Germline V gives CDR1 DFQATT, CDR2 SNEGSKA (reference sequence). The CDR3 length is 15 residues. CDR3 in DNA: TGCAGTGCTATAGACCAAAGGGGGTTTTCCTACGAGCAGTACTTC. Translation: CSAIDQRGFSYEQYF.

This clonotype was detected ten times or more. Written as DNA, the CDR3 is TGCGCCAGCAGACCGGGACAGGGGGTTCAAGAGACCCAGTACTTC. As protein: CASRPGQGVQETQYF. V is TRBV5-1 and J is TRBJ2-5; TRBD1 aligns across 11 bases. This CDR3 contains 15 residues. J was trimmed by 2 bases and V by 5 bases; bases with no gene match: 5. Germline loops: CDR1 SGHRS, CDR2 YFSETQ.

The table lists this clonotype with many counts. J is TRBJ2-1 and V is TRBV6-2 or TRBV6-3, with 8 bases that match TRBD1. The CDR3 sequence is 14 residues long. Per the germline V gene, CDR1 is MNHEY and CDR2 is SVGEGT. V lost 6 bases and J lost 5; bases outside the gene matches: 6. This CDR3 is CASRTGGIHNEQFF. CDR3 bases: TGTGCCAGCAGAACAGGGGGTATTCACAATGAGCAGTTCTTC.

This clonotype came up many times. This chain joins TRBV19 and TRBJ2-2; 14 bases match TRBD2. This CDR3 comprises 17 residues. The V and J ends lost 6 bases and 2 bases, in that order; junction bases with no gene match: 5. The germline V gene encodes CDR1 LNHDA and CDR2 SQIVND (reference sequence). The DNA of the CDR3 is TGTGCCAGTAGCCGGGGACTAGCGGGGGATAACACCGGGGAGCTGTTTTTT. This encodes CASSRGLAGDNTGELFF.

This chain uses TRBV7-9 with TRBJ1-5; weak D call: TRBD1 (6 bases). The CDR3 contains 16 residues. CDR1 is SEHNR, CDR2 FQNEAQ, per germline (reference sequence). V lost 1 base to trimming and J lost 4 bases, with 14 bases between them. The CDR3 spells CASSLGSGVPNQPQHF. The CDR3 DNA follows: TGTGCCAGCAGCTTAGGTTCAGGGGTGCCGAATCAGCCCCAGCATTTT.

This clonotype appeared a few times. The CDR3 protein is CASSLSPLSPLHF. DNA of the CDR3: TGTGCCAGCAGTTTATCCCCCCTTTCACCCCTCCACTTT. The gene calls are TRBV28 and TRBJ1-6; no reliable D call. The V gene's germline CDR1 is MDHEN and CDR2 SYDVKM. V dropped 1 base and J dropped 9 bases, with 7 bases sitting between them. This CDR3 is 13 amino acids long.

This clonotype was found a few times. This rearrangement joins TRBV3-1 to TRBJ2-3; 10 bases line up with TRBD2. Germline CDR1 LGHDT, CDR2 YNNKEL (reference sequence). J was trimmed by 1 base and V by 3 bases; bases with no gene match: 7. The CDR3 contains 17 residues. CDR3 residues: CASSQRAGTSGTDTQYF. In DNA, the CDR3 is TGTGCCAGCAGCCAGAGGGCCGGGACTAGCGGCACAGATACGCAGTATTTT.

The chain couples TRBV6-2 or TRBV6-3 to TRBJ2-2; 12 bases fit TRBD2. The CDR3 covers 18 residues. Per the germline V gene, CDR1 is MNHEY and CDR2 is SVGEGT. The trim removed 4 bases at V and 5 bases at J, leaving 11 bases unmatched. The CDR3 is CASSSRQGLAGHTGELFF. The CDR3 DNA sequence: TGTGCCAGCAGTTCTCGCCAAGGACTAGCGGGGCATACCGGGGAGCTGTTTTTT.

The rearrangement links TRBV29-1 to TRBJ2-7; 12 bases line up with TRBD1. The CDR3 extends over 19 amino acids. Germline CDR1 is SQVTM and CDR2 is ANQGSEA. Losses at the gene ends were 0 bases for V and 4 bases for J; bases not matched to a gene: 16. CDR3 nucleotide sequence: TGCAGCGTTGAAGATTGGGGACAGGGGGCGCGGGCCGCAATTTACGAGCAGTACTTC. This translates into CSVEDWGQGARAAIYEQYF.

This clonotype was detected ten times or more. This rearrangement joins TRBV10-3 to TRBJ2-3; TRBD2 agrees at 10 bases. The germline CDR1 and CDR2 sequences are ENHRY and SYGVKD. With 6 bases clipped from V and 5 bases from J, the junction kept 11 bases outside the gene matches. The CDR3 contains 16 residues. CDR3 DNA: TGTGCCATCAGCGGAGGGAGCGGGAGGGCCTTAGATACGCAGTATTTT. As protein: CAISGGSGRALDTQYF.

The CDR3 sequence: CASSFEAYNEQFF. DNA of the CDR3: TGTGCCAGCAGCTTTGAGGCTTACAATGAGCAGTTCTTC. The V and J genes are TRBV11-2 and TRBJ2-1; D not certain. CDR1 SGHAT and CDR2 FQNNGV come from the germline V gene. CDR3 length: 13 residues. V was shortened by 3 bases and J by 4 bases, with 7 bases between the two germline ends.

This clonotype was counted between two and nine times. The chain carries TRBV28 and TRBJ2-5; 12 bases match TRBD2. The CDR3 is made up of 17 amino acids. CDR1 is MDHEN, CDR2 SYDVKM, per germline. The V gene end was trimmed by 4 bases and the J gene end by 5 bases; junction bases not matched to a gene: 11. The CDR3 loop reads CASSSILAGGRKETQYF. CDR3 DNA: TGTGCCAGCAGTTCTATACTAGCGGGAGGCAGGAAGGAGACCCAGTACTTC.

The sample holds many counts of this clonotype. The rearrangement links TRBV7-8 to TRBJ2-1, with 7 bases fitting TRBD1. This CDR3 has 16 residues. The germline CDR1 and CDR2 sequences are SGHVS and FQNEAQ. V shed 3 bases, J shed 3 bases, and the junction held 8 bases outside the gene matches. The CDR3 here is CASSLKRGQRYNEQFF. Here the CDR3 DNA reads TGTGCCAGCAGCTTGAAGAGGGGGCAACGCTACAATGAGCAGTTCTTC.